This T cell receptor (beta chain) was identified during a study of cytomegalovirus exposure and HLA in healthy donors. An approximately 130-subject validation cohort, separate from the approximately 670-subject first cohort, supplied the donors. This table comes from immunoSEQ multiplex PCR, and its TCRdb copy is limited to in-frame clones, with some not included. The sample lists about 200,000 clones; 80% to 85% were seen once. Study-wide results and limits: Within the 120 validation repertoires, first-cohort TCR clusters tended to co-occur, according to a later analysis. The study designated about 180 TCR beta chains cytomegalovirus-associated.

Concerning this clone: Its specificity is unknown.

Deletions cut 0 bases from V and 8 bases from J, with 18 bases between. Germline CDR1 reads SGHDT; CDR2 reads YYEEEE. There are 16 residues in the CDR3. V gene TRBV5-6 combines with J gene TRBJ1-3; D gene ambiguous. The sequenced sample was PBMCs. This clonotype was sampled from a woman aged 25-40 years in good health and CMV-seronegative. The CDR3 sequence: CASSLVGHIRSDTIYF. The CDR3 DNA sequence: TGTGCCAGCAGCTTGGTTGGCCATATTCGAAGCGACACCATATATTTT.